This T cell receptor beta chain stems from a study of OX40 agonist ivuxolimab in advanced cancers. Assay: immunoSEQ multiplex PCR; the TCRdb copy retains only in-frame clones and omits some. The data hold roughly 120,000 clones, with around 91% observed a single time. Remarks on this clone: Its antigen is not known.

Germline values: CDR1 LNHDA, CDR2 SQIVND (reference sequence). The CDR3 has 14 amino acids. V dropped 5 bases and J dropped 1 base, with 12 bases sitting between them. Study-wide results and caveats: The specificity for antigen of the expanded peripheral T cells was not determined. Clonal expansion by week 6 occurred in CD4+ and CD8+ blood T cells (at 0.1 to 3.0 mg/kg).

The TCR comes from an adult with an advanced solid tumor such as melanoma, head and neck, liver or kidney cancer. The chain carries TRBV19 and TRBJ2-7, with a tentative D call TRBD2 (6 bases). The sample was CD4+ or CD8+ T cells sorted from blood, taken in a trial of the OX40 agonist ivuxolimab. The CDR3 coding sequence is TGTGCCAGTAGTGTTGATGGGACTTCCTACGAGCAGTACTTC. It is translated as CASSVDGTSYEQYF.